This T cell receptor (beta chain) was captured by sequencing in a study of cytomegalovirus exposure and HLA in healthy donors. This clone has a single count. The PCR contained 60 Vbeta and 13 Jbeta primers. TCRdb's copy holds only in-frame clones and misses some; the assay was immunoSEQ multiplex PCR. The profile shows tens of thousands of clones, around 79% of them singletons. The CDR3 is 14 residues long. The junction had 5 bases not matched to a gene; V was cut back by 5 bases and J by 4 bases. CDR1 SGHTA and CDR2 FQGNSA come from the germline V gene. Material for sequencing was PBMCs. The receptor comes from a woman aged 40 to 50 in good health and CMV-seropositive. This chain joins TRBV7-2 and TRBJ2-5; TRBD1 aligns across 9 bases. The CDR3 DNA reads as TGTGCCAGCAGCCAGGGACAGGGAGGAGAGACCCAGTACTTC. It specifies CASSQGQGGETQYF.